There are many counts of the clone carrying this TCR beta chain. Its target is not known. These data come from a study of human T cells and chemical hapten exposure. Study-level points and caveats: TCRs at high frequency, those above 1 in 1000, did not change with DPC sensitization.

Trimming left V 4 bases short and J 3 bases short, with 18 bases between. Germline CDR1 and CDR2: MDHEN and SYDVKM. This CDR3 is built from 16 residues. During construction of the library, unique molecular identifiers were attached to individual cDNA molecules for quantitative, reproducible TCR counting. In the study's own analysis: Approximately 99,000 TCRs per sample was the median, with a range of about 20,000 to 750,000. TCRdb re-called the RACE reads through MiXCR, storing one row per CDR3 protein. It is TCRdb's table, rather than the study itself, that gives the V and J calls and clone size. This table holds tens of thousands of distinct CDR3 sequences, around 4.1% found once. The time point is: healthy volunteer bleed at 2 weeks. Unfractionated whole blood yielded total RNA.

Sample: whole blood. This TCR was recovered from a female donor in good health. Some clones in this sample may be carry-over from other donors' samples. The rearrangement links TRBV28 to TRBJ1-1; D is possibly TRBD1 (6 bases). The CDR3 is CASSSHLGTTDTEAFF. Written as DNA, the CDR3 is TGTGCCAGCAGTTCCCACCTCGGGACAACCGACACTGAAGCTTTCTTT. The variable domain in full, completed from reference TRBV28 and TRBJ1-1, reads DVKVTQSSRYLVKRTGEKVFLECVQDMDHENMFWYRQDPGLGLRLIYFSYDVKMKEKGDIPEGYSVSREKKERFSLILESASTNQTSMYLCASSSHLGTTDTEAFFGQGTRLTVV.